This T cell receptor (beta chain) was obtained from a study of regulatory T cells in long-lasting Graves disease. Whole-study results and caveats: Gene preferences differed: TRBV28, TRBJ1-2, TRBJ2-5 in persistent cases. Persistent patients shared more public clonotypes (about 2,700) than newly diagnosed patients (966).

V lost 10 bases and J 5 bases, leaving 11 bases between the germline ends. This CDR3 is built from 11 residues. Looked up from germline, CDR1 is MDHEN and CDR2 is SYDVKM. Time point given: persistent/refractory GD, antithyroid drugs over 5 years with positive TRAb. With RNA extracted from PBMCs as input, the TCR library was made. The source of the patients was an endocrinology department in Xi'an, China. Peripheral blood, about 9 milliliters of it, was drawn into EDTA tubes. Arm-PCR of CDR3 regions with iRepertoire HTBI primers generated TCR beta libraries. One entry per CDR3 protein, called by TCRdb with MiXCR from the multiplex PCR reads. The table shows 350,000 to 450,000 distinct CDR3 sequences, with roughly 20% occurring only once. This clonotype showed up many times. Its antigen is not known.

The specimen was peripheral blood mononuclear cells (PBMCs), collected when the disease was refractory, from a patient treated with antithyroid drugs. The clonotype originates from a female donor with Graves disease. This sequence joins TRBV28 and TRBJ2-5; D gene uncertain. Here the CDR3 reads CATDRRETQYF. Written as DNA, the CDR3 is TGTGCCACCGACCGGCGGGAGACCCAGTACTTC.